This T cell receptor (beta chain) comes out of a study of OX40 agonist ivuxolimab in advanced cancers. The V gene end was trimmed by 2 bases and the J gene end by 1 base; junction bases not matched to a gene: 5. Germline V gene lookup returns CDR1 MGHRA and CDR2 YSYEKL. There are 18 residues in the CDR3. A note on this clone: What it binds is unknown.

Data came from immunoSEQ multiplex PCR; TCRdb stores just in-frame clones and leaves some out. This sample carries around 75,000 clones, 85% to 90% of them seen once, and the ten largest clones take 2% to 2.5%. General study results and limits: CD8+ T cells (on average) carried more expanded clones than CD4+ T cells.

This TCR derives from an adult with an advanced solid tumor such as melanoma, head and neck, liver or kidney cancer. The material sequenced was CD4+ or CD8+ T cells sorted from blood, taken in a trial of the OX40 agonist ivuxolimab. The chain recombines TRBV4-1 with TRBJ2-6; 10 bases fit TRBD1. The CDR3 loop is CASSQRQGAHSGANVLTF. CDR3 DNA sequence: TGCGCCAGCAGCCAACGACAGGGGGCCCATTCTGGGGCCAACGTCCTGACTTTC.